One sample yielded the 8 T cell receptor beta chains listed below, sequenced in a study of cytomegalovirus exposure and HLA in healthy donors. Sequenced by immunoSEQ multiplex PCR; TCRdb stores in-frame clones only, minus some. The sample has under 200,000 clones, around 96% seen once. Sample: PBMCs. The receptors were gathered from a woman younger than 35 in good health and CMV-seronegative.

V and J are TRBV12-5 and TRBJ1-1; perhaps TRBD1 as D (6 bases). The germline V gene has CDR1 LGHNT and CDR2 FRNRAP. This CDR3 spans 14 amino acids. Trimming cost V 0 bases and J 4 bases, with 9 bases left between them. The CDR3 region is CASGLVRTATEAFF. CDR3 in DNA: TGTGCTAGTGGTTTGGTCAGGACAGCCACTGAAGCTTTCTTT.

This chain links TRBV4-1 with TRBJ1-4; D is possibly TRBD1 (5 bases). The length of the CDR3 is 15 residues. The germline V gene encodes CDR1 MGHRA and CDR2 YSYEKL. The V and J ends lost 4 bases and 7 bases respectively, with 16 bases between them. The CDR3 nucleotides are TGCGCCAGCAGCCCTCTCGCAGGGTTTGGTGAAAAACTGTTTTTT. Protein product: CASSPLAGFGEKLFF.

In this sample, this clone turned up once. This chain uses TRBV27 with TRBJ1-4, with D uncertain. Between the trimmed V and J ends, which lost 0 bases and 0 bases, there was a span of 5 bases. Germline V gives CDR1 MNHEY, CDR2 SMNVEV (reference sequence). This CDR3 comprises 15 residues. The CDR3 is CASSLSTATNEKLFF. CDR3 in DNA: TGTGCCAGCAGTTTATCAACAGCAACTAATGAAAAACTGTTTTTT.

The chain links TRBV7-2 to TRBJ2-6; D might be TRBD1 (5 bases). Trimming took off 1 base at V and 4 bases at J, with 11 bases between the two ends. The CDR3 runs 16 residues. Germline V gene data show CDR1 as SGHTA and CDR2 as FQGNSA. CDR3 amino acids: CASSLVQGFGANVLTF. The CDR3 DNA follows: TGTGCCAGCAGCTTAGTGCAGGGTTTCGGGGCCAACGTCCTGACTTTC.

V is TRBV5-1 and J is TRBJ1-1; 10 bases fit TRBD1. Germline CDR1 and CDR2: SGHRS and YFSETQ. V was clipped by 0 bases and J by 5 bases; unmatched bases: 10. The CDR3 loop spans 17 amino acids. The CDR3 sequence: CASSLEGQGYRGTEAFF. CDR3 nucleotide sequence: TGCGCCAGCAGCTTGGAGGGACAGGGGTATCGAGGGACTGAAGCTTTCTTT.

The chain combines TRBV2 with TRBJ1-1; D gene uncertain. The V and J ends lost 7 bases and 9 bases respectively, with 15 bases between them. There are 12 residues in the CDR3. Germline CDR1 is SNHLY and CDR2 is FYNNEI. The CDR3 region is CASNRIGDKAFF. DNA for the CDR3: TGTGCCAGCAATCGTATCGGTGACAAAGCTTTCTTT.

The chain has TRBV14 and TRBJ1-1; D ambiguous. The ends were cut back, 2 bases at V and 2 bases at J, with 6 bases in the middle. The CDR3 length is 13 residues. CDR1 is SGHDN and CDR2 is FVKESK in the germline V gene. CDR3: CASSQLLNTEAFF. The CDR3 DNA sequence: TGTGCCAGCAGCCAACTTCTCAACACTGAAGCTTTCTTT.

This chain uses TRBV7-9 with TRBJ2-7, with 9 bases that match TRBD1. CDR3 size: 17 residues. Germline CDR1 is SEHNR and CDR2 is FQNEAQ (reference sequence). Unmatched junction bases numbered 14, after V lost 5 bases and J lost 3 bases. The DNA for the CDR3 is TGTGCCAGCAGCACAACCGGGACAGGGTCTTTTTTCTACGAGCAGTACTTC. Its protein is CASSTTGTGSFFYEQYF.